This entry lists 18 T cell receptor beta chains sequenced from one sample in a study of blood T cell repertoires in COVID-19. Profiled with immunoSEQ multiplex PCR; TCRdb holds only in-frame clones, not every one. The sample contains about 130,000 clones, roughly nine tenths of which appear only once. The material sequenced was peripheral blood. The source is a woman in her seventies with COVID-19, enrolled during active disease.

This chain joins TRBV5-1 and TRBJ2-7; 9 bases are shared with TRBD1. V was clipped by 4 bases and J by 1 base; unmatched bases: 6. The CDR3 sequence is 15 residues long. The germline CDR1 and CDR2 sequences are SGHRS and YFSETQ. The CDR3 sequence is CASSPGGQGSYEQYF. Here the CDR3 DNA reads TGCGCCAGCAGCCCCGGGGGACAGGGATCCTACGAGCAGTACTTC.

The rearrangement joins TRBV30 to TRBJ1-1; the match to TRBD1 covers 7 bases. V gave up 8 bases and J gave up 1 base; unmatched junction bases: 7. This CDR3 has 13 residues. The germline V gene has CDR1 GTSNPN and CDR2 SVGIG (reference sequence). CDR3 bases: TGTGCCAAGCGACAGGGACCGAACACTGAAGCTTTCTTT. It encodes CAKRQGPNTEAFF.

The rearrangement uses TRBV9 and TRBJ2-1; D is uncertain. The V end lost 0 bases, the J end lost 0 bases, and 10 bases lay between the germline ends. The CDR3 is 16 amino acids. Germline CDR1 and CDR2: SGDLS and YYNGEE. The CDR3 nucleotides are TGTGCCAGCAGCGTAGTGGGTCGGAGCTCCTACAATGAGCAGTTCTTC. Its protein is CASSVVGRSSYNEQFF.

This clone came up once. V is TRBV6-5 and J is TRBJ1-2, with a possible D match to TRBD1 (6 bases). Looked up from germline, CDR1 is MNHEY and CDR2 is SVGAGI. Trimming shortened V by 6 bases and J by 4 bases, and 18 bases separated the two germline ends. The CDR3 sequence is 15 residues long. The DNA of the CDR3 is TGTGCCAGCAGACCAATCGGGACACAACGCTATGGCTACACCTTC. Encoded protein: CASRPIGTQRYGYTF.

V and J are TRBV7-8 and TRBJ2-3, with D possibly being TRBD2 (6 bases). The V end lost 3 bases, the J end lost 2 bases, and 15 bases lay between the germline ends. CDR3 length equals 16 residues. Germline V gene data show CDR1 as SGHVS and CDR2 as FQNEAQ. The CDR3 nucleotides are TGTGCCAGCAGCTTTCGGGACGGCGGGGACACAGATACGCAGTATTTT. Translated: CASSFRDGGDTDTQYF.

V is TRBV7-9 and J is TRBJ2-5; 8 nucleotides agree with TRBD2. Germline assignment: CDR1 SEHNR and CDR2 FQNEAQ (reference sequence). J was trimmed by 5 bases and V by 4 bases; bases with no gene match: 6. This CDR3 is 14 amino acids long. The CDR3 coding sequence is TGTGCCAGCAGCTACGGGGGGGCCGGTGAGACCCAGTACTTC. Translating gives CASSYGGAGETQYF.

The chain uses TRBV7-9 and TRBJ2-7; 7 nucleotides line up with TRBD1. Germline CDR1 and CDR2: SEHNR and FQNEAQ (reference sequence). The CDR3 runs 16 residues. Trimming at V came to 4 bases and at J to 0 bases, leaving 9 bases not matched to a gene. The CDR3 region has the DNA TGTGCCAGCAGCTCATCCGGGACAGAAAACTCCTACGAGCAGTACTTC. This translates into CASSSSGTENSYEQYF.

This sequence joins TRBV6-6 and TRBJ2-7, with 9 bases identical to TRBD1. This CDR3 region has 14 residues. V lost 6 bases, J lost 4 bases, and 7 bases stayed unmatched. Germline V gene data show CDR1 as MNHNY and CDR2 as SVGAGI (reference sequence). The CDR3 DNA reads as TGTGCCAGCAGCTCCGGGACAGGGAAATACGAGCAGTACTTC. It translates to CASSSGTGKYEQYF.

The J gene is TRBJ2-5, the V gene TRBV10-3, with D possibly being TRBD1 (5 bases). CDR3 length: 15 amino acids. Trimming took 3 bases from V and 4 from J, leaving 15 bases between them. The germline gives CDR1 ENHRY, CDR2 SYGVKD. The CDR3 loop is CAISDGRVVGETQYF. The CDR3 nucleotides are TGTGCCATCAGTGACGGCAGGGTAGTGGGAGAGACCCAGTACTTC.

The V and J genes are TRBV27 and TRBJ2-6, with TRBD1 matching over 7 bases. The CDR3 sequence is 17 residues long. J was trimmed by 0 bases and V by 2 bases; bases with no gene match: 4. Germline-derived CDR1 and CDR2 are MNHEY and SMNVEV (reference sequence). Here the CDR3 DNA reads TGTGCCAGCAGTTTAAAGGGGGCATACTCTGGGGCCAACGTCCTGACTTTC. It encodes CASSLKGAYSGANVLTF.

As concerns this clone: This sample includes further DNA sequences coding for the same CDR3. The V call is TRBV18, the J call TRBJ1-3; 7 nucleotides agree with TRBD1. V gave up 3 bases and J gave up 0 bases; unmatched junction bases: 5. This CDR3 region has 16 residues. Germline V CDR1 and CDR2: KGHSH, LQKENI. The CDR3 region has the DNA TGTGCCAGCTCACCTCTGGGACAGTTCTCTGGAAACACCATATATTTT. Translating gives CASSPLGQFSGNTIYF.

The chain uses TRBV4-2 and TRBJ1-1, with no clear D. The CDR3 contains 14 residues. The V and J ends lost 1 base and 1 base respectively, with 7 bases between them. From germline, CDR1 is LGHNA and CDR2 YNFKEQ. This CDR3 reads CASSQGLANTEAFF. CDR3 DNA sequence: TGTGCCAGCAGCCAAGGGTTGGCGAACACTGAAGCTTTCTTT.

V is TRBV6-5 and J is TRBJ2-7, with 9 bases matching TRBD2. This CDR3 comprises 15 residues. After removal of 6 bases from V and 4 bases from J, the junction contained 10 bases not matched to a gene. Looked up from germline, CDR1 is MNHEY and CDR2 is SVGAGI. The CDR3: CASRIPSGASYEQYF. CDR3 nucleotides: TGTGCCAGCAGAATCCCTAGCGGGGCGTCTTACGAGCAGTACTTC.

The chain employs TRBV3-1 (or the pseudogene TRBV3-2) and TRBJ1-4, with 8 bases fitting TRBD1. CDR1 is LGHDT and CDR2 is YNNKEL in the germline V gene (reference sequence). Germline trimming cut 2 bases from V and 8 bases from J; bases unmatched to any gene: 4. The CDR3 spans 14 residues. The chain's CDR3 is CASSQQGAGEKLFF. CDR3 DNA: TGTGCCAGCAGCCAACAGGGGGCGGGAGAAAAACTGTTTTTT.

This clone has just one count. CDR3 nucleotides: TGTGCCAGCAGCTCCTCTTTAGCGGGGGGCCGCTACGAGCAGTACTTC. It translates to CASSSSLAGGRYEQYF. V and J are TRBV5-4 and TRBJ2-7; TRBD2 matches at 10 bases. CDR3 length: 16 amino acids. V lost 3 bases and J lost 3; bases outside the gene matches: 9. Germline V gene lookup returns CDR1 SGHNT and CDR2 YYREEE (reference sequence).

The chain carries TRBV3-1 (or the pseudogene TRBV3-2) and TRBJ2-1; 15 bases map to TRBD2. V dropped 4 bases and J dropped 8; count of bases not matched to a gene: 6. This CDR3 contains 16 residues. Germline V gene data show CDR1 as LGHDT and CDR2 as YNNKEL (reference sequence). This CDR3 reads CASSPWTSGGVDEQFF. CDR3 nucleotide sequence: TGTGCCAGCAGCCCCTGGACTAGCGGGGGGGTGGATGAGCAGTTCTTC.

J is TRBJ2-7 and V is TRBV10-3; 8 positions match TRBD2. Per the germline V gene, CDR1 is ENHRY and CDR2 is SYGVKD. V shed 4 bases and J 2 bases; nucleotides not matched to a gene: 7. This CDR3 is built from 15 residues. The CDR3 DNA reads TGTGCCATCAGTGCGGGAGGGGACGGAGCCTACGAGCAGTACTTC. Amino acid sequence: CAISAGGDGAYEQYF.

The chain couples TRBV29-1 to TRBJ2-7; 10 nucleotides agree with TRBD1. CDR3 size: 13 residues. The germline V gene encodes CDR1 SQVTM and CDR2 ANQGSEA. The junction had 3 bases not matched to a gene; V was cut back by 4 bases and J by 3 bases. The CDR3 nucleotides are TGCAGCGTTGTTTGGGACAGGGGCTACGAGCAGTACTTC. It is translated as CSVVWDRGYEQYF.